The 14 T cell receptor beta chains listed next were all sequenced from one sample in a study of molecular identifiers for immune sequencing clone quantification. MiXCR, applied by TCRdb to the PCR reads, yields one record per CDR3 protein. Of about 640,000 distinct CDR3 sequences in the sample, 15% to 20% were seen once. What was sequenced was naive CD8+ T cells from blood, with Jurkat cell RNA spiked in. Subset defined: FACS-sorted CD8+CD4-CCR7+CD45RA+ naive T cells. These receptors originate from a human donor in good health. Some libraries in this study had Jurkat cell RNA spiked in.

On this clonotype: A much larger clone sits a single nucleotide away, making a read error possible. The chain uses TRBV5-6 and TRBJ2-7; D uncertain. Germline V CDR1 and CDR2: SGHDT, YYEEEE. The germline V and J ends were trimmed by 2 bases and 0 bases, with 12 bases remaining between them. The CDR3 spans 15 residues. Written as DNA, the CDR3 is TGTGCCAGCAGCTTCCTCGCGGCCCACTCCTACGAGCAGTACTTC. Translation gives CASSFLAAHSYEQYF.

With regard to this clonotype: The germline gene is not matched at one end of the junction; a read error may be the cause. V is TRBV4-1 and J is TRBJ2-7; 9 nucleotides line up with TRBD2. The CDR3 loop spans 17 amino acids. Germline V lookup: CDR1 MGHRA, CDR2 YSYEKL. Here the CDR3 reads CVSSQDRGGRAIYEQYF. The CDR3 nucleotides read TGCGTCAGCAGCCAAGATCGCGGCGGGAGGGCCATCTACGAGCAGTACTTC.

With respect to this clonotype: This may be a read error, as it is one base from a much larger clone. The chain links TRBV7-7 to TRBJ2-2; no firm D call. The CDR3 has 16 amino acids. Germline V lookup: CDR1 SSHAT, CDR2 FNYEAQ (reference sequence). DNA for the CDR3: TGTGTCAGCAGCCAATCTGGTCCCCTGAACACCGGGGAGCTGTTTTTT. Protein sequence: CVSSQSGPLNTGELFF.

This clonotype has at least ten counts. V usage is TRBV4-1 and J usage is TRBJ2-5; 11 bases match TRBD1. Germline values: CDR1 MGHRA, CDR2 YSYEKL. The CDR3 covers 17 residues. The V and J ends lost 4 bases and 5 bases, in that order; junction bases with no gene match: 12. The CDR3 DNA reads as TGCGCCAGCAGCCTTCATCCGGGACAGGGGGACGGCGAGACCCAGTACTTC. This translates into CASSLHPGQGDGETQYF.

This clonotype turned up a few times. CDR3 coding DNA: TGCAGCGTCATCGGGACTAGCGGTAGCTCCTACGAGCAGTACTTC. Its translation is CSVIGTSGSSYEQYF. The chain recombines TRBV29-1 with TRBJ2-7, with 11 bases matching TRBD2. CDR1 and CDR2 (germline): SQVTM, ANQGSEA. There are 15 residues in the CDR3. Trimming took 6 bases from V and 0 from J; bases not matched to a gene: 7.

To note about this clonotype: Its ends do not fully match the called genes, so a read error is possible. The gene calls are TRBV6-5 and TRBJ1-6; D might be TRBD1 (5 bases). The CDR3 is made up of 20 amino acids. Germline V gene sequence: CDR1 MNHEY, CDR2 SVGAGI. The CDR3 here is CASGYGQGSYPSSYNSPLHF. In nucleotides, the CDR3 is TGTGCCAGCGGTTACGGGCAGGGCTCTTACCCTAGCTCCTATAATTCACCCCTCCACTTC.

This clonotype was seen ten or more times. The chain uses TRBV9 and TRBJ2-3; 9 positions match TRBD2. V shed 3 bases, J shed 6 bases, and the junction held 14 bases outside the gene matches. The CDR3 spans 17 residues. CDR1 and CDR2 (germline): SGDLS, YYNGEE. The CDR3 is CASSDRSSGGNVDTQYF. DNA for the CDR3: TGTGCCAGCAGCGATAGGTCCAGCGGGGGGAATGTGGATACGCAGTATTTT.

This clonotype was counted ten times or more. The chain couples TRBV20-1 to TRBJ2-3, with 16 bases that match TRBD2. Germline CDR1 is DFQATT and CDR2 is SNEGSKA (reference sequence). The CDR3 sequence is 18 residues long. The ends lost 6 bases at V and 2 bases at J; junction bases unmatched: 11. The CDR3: CSAPAGTSGGDDTDTQYF. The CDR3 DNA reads TGCAGTGCACCCGCTGGGACTAGCGGGGGGGATGACACAGATACGCAGTATTTT.

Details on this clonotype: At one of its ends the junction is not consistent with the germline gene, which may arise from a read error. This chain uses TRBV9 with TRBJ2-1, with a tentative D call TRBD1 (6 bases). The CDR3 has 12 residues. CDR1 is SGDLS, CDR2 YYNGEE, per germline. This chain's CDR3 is CASSSGVEEQSF. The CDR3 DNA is TGTGCCAGCAGCTCAGGGGTAGAGGAGCAGTCCTTC.

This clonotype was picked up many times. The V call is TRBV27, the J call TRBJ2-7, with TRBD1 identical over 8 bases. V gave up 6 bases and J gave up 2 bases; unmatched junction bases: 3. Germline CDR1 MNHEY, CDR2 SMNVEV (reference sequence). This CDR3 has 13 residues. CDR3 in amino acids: CASRSRGPYEQYF. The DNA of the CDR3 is TGTGCCAGCAGGAGCAGGGGGCCCTACGAGCAGTACTTC.

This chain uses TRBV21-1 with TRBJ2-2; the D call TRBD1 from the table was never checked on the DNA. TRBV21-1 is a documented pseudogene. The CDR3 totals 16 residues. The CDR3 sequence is CASSKVRTGGTGELFF. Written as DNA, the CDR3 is TGTGCCAGCAGCAAAGTTCGGACAGGGGGCACCGGGGAGCTGTTTTTT.

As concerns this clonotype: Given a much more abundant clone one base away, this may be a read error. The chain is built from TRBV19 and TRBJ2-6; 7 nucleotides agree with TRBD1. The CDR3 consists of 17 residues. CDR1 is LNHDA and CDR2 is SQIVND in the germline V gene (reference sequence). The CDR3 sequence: CASSWDSIFSRANVLTF. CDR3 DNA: TGTGCCAGTAGCTGGGACAGCATATTCTCTAGGGCCAACGTCCTGACTTTC.

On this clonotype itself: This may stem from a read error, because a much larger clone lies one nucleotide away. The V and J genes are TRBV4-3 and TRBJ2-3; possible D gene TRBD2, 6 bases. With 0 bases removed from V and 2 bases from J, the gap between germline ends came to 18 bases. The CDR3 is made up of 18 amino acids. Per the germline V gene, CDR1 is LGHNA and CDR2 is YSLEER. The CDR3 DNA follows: TGCGCCAGCAGCCAAGAAGGGGCTAGCGAGGGAAACACAGATACGCAGTATTTT. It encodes CASSQEGASEGNTDTQYF.

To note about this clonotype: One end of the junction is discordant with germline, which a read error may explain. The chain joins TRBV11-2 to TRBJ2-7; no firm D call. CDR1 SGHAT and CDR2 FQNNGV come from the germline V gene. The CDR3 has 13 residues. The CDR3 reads CAGSLGALYEQYF. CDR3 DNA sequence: TGTGCCGGCAGCTTAGGTGCCCTCTACGAGCAGTACTTC.